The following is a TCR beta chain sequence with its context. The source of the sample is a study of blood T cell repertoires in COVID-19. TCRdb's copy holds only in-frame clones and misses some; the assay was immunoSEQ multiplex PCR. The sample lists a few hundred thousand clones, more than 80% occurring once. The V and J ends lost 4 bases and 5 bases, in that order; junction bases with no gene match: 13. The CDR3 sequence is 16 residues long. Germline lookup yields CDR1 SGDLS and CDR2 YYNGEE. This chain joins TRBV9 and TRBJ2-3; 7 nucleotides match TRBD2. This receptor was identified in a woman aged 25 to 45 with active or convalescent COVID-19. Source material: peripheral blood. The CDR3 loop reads CASSFGLVGQGDTQYF. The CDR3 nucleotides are TGTGCCAGCAGCTTCGGACTAGTGGGGCAGGGAGATACGCAGTATTTT.